Listed here is a single TCR beta chain. Its antigen is unknown. TCRdb keeps only in-frame clones here, not all; method: immunoSEQ multiplex PCR. This table holds roughly 100,000 clones, nearly 95% found once. These data are taken from a study of siplizumab effects on memory and regulatory T cells. Study-wide findings and caveats: Of the alloreactive clones, only a minor fraction mapped to unstimulated subsets. Confirmatory evidence of suppressive function in proliferating siplizumab-culture Tregs was not obtained.

Germline V CDR1 and CDR2: MRHNA, SNTAGT. V shed 4 bases and J 4 bases; nucleotides not matched to a gene: 0. This CDR3 spans 14 amino acids. Sequenced input: Tregs sorted from blood. This chain connects TRBV6-4 to TRBJ2-3, with 12 positions matching TRBD2. The clonotype was recovered from a human donor in good health. The CDR3 reads CASSASGGADTQYF. The DNA of the CDR3 is TGTGCCAGCAGTGCTAGCGGGGGGGCAGATACGCAGTATTTT.